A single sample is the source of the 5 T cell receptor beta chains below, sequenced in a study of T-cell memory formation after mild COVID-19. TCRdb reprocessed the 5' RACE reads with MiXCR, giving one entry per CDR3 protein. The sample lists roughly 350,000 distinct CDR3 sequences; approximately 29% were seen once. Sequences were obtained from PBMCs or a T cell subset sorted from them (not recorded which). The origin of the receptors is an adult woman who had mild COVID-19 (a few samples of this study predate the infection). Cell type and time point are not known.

CDR3 DNA sequence: TGTGCCAGCAGTTTACGACGACTAGCGGGGGGGAGTGAGCAGTACTTC. It encodes CASSLRRLAGGSEQYF. This chain joins TRBV6-2 or TRBV6-3 and TRBJ2-7; 14 bases line up with TRBD2. The CDR3 covers 16 residues. Germline lookup yields CDR1 MNHEY and CDR2 SVGEGT. After removal of 4 bases from V and 7 bases from J, the junction contained 9 bases not matched to a gene.

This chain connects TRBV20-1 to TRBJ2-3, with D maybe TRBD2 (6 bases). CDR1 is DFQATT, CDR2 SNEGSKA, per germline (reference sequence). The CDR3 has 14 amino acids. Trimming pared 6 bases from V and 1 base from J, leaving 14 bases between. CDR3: CSAPPSVRTDTQYF. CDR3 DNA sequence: TGCAGTGCGCCGCCTAGCGTACGCACAGATACGCAGTATTTT.

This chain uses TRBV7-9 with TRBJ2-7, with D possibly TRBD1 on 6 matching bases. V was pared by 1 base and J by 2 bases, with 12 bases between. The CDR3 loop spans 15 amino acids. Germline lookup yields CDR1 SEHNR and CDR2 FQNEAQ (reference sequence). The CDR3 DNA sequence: TGTGCCAGCAGCTTAGGCCCGCCAGGGGCCTACGAGCAGTACTTC. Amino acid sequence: CASSLGPPGAYEQYF.

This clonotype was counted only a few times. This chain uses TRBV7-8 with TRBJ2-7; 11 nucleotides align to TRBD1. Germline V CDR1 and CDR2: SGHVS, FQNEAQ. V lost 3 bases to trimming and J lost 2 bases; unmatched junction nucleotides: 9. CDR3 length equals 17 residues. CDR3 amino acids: CASSLDRGPIGAYEQYF. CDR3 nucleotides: TGTGCCAGCAGCTTGGACAGGGGGCCCATAGGGGCCTACGAGCAGTACTTC.

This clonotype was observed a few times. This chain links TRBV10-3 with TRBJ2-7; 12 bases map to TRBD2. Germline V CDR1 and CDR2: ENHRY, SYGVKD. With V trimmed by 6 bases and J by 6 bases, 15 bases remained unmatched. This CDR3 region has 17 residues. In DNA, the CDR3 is TGTGCCATCAGGGGCCCTAGCGGGAGGGCCGCGATCGGCGAGCAGTACTTC. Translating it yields CAIRGPSGRAAIGEQYF.